This T cell receptor (beta chain) appears in the sequencing data of a study of T cell repertoires in cytomegalovirus infection. Study in general: A matching HLA type, together with CMV infection, was signaled by public TCR beta signatures. Study-level findings and limits: Cumulative frequency (of public TCR beta family members) identified carriers of CMV plus the relevant HLA. HLA-C-restricted, CMV-specific TCR beta clonotypes were dominant ex vivo.

The V gene's germline CDR1 is MDHEN and CDR2 SYDVKM. Trimming removed 4 bases from V and 8 bases from J, with 11 bases in between. The CDR3 extends over 12 amino acids. This clonotype was observed at least ten times. What it binds is unknown. MiXCR, run by TCRdb on the reads, gives a single entry per CDR3 protein. The sample carries roughly 630,000 distinct CDR3 sequences, 20% to 25% recorded once. The sequence came from a human donor in good health (CMV status not recorded). Some clones in this sample may be carry-over from other donors' samples. The material sequenced was CD8+ T cells from PBMCs. The V and J genes are TRBV28 and TRBJ1-2; D is possibly TRBD1 (6 bases). This CDR3 is CASSYRVSGYTF. For the CDR3, the DNA is TGTGCCAGCAGTTACAGGGTGTCAGGCTACACCTTC.